Below are 9 T cell receptor beta chains sequenced from a single sample in a study of preoperative IRX-2 immunotherapy in early breast cancer. Repertoires were generated with immunoSEQ multiplex PCR, while TCRdb's copy carries only in-frame clones and drops some. The sample lists fewer than 30,000 clones; around 90% were seen once. Treatment noted: preoperative locoregional IRX-2 cytokine immunotherapy. This material was collected from a patient treated with IRX-2 immunotherapy. All receptors derive from a human donor with breast cancer.

The chain recombines TRBV6-4 with TRBJ2-2, with TRBD2 matching over 7 bases. Trimming removed 4 bases from V and 6 bases from J; junction bases left unmatched: 2. The CDR3 has 13 amino acids. The V gene's germline CDR1 is MRHNA and CDR2 SNTAGT. In DNA, the CDR3 is TGTGCCAGCAGTGTTGGACTAGCCGGGGAGCTGTTTTTT. Residues: CASSVGLAGELFF.

The chain joins TRBV2 to TRBJ1-1; 7 bases are shared with TRBD1. V gave up 4 bases and J gave up 5 bases; unmatched junction bases: 4. CDR1 and CDR2 from the germline V gene are SNHLY and FYNNEI. There are 13 residues in the CDR3. The CDR3 is CASSVTGRTEAFF. CDR3 DNA: TGTGCCAGCAGTGTGACAGGGAGGACTGAAGCTTTCTTT.

The chain uses TRBV4-3 and TRBJ2-5, with unresolved D. Germline CDR1 LGHNA, CDR2 YSLEER. The CDR3 is 14 amino acids. Trimming cost V 2 bases and J 5 bases, with 12 bases left between them. The CDR3 is CASSQQLTRETQYF. DNA for the CDR3: TGCGCCAGCAGCCAACAACTAACCAGGGAGACCCAGTACTTC.

V gene TRBV7-8 combines with J gene TRBJ2-1, with 7 bases lining up with TRBD2. V shed 5 bases and J 1 base; nucleotides not matched to a gene: 5. This CDR3 has 15 amino acids. Germline CDR1 reads SGHVS; CDR2 reads FQNEAQ. The CDR3 is CASSRSGTSYNEQFF. In DNA form, the CDR3 reads TGTGCCAGCAGCCGGAGCGGGACGTCCTACAATGAGCAGTTCTTC. Supplemented by reference TRBV7-8 and TRBJ2-1, the full variable domain reads GAGVSQSPRYKVAKRGQDVALRCDPISGHVSLFWYQQALGQGPEFLTYFQNEAQLDKSGLPSDRFFAERPEGSVSTLKIQRTQQEDSAVYLCASSRSGTSYNEQFFGPGTRLTVL.

CDR3 sequence reads: CASSPTGSDYGYTF. The CDR3 nucleotides read TGCGCCAGCAGCCCCACAGGGAGCGACTATGGCTACACCTTC. The chain carries TRBV5-1 and TRBJ1-2; TRBD1 is a possible D gene (6 bases). Germline assignment: CDR1 SGHRS and CDR2 YFSETQ. The CDR3 spans 14 residues. The germline V and J ends were trimmed by 4 bases and 3 bases, with 13 bases remaining between them.

The rearrangement joins TRBV10-2 to TRBJ1-1; 7 bases map to TRBD1. The CDR3 is made up of 11 amino acids. Trimming removed 10 bases from V and 11 bases from J; junction bases left unmatched: 10. Germline V gene lookup returns CDR1 WSHSY and CDR2 SAAADI. The CDR3 bases are TGCGCCACCAAGACAGGGTTCGAGGCTTTCTTT. Its translation is CATKTGFEAFF.

This clone was counted only a few times. CDR3 region: CASSFPTSGRSYNEQFF. In DNA, the CDR3 is TGTGCCAGCAGTTTCCCGACTAGCGGGCGCTCCTACAATGAGCAGTTCTTC. V and J are TRBV27 and TRBJ2-1; 10 bases are shared with TRBD2. The CDR3 consists of 17 residues. Germline V CDR1 and CDR2: MNHEY, SMNVEV (reference sequence). Trimming took 3 bases from V and 0 from J; bases not matched to a gene: 5.

V is TRBV5-1 and J is TRBJ2-2; TRBD2 matches 8 bases. Germline assignment: CDR1 SGHRS and CDR2 YFSETQ. V shed 5 bases, J shed 7 bases, and the junction held 7 bases outside the gene matches. The CDR3 covers 14 residues. The CDR3 sequence: CASRGLGLIGELFF. As DNA, the CDR3 is TGCGCCAGCAGGGGACTAGGATTAATCGGGGAGCTGTTTTTT.

The genes are TRBV28 and TRBJ1-2, with 9 bases aligning to TRBD1. The CDR3 is made up of 13 amino acids. The germline gives CDR1 MDHEN, CDR2 SYDVKM. Trimming took 3 bases from V and 8 from J; bases not matched to a gene: 4. The CDR3 sequence: CASSLEDRGGYTF. Written as DNA, the CDR3 is TGTGCCAGCAGTTTGGAGGACAGGGGAGGCTACACCTTC.